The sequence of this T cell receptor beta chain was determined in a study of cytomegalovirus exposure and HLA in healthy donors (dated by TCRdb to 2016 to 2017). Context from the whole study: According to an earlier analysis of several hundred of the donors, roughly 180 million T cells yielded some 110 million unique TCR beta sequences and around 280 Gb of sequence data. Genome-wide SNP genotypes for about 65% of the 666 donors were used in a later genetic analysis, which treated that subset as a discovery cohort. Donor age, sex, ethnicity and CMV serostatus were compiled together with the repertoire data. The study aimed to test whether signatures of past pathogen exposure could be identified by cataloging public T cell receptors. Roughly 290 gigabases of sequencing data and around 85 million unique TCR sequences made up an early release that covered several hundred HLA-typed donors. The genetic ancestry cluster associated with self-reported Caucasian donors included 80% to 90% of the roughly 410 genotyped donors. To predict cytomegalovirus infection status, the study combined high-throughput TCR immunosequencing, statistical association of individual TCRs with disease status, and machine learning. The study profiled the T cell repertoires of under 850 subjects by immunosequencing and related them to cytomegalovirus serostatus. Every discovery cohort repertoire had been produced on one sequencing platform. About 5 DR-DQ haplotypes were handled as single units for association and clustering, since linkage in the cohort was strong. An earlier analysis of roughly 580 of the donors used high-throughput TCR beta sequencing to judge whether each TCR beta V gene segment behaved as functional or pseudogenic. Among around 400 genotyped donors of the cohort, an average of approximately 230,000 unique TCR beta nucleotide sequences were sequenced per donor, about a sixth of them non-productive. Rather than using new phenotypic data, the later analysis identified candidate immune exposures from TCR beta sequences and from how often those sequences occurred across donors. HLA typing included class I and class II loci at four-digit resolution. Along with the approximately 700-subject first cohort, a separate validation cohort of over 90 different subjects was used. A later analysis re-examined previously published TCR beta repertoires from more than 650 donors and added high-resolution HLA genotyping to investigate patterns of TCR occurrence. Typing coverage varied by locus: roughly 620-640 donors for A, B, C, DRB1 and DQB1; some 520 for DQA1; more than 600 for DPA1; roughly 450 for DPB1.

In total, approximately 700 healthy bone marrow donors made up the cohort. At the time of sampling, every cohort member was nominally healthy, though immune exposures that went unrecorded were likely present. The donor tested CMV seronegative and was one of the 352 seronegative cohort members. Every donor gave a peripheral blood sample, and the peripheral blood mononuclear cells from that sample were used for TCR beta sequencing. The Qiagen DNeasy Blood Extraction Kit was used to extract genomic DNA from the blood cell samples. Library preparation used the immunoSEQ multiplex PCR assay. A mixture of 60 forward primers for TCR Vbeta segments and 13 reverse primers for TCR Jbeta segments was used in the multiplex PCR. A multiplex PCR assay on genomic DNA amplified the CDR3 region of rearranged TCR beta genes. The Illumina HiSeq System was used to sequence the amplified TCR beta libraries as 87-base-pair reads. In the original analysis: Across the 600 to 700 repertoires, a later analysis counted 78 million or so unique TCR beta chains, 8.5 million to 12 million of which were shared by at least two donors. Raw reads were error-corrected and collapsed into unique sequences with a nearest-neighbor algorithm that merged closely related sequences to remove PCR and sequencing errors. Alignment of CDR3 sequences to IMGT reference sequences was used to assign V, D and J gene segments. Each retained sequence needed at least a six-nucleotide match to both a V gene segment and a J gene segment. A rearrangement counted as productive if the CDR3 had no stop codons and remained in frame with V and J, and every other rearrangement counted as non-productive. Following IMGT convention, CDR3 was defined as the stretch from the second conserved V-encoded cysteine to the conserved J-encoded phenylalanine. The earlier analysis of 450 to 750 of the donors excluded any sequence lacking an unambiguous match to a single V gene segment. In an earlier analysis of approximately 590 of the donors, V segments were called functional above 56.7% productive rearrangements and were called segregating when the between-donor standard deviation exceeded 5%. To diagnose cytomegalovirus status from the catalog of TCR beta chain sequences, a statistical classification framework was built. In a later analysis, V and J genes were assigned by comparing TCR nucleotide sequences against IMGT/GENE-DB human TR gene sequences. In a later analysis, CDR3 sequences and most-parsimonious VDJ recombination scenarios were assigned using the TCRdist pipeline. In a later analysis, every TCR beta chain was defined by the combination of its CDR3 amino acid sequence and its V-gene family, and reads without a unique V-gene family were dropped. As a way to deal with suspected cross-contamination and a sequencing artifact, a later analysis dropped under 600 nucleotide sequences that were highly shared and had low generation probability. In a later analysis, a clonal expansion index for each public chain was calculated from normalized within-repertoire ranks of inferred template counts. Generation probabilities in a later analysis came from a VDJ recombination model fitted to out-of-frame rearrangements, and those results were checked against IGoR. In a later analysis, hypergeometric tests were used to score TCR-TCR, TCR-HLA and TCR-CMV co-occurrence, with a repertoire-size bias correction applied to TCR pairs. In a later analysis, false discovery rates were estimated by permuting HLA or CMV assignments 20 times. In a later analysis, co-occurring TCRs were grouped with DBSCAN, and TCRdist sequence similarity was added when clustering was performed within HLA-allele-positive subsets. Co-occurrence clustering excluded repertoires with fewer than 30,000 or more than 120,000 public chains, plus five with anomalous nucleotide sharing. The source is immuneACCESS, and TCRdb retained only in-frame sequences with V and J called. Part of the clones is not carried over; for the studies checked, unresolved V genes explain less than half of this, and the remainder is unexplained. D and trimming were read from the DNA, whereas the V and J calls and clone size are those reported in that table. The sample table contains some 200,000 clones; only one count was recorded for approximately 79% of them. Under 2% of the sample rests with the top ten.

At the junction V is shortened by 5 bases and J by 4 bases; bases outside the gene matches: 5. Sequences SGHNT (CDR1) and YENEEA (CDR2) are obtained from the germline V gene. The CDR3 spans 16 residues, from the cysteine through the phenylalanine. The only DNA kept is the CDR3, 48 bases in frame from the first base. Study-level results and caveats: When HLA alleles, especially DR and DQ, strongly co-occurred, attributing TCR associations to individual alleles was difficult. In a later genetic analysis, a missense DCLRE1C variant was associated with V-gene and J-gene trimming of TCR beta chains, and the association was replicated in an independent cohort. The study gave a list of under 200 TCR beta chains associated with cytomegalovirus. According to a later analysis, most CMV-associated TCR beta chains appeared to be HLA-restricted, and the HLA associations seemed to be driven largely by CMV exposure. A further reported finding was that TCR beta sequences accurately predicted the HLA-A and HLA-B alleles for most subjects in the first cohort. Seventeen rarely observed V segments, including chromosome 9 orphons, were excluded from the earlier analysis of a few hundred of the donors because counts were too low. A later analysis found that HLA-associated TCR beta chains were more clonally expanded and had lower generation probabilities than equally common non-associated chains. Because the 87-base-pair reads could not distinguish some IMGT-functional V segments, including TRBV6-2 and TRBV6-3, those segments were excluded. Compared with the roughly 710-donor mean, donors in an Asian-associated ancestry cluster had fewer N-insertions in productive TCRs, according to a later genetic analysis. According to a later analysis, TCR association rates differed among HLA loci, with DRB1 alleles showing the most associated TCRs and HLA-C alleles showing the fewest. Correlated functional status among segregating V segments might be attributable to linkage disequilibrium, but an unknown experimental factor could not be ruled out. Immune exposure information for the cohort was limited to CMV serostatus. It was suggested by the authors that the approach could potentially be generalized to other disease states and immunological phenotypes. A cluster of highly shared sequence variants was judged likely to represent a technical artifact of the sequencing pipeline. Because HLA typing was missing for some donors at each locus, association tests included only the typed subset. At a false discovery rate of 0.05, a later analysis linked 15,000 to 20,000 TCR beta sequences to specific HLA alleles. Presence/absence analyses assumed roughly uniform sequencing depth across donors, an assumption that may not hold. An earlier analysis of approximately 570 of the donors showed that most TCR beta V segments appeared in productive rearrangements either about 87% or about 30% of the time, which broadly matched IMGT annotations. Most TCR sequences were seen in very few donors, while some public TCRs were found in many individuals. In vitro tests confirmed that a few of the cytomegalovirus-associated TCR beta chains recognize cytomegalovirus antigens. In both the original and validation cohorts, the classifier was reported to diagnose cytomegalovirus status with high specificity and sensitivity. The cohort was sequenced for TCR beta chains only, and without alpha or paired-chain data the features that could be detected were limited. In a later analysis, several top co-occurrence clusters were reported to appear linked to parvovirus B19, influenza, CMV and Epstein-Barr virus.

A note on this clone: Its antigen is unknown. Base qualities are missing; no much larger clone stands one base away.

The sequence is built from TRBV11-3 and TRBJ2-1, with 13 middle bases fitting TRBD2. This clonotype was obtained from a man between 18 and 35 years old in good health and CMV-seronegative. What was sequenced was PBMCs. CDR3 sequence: CASSPGTSGAYNEQFF. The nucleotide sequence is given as TGTGCCAGCAGCCCGGGGACTAGCGGGGCTTACAATGAGCAGTTCTTC.